This T cell receptor (beta chain) was captured in a study of shared clonotypes between healthy human individuals. Findings and limits, study-wide: Researchers sampled only blood; tissue repertoires likely differ.

Positive CCR7 selection of CD45RO-negative cells yielded the naive CD8 cells, and terminally differentiated effector memory CD45RA+ cells were excluded. The junction had 4 bases not matched to a gene; V was cut back by 6 bases and J by 3 bases. Looked up from germline, CDR1 is WNHNN and CDR2 is SYGVQD (reference sequence). The CDR3 consists of 13 residues. Using immunoSEQ multiplex PCR, the repertoire was profiled, and TCRdb retains in-frame clones only, with some absent. The sample has 1.5 million to 2.5 million clones, less than 95% seen once; the top ten hold under 1.5%. Comment on this clone: The target antigen is unknown.

The V gene is TRBV10-1, the J gene TRBJ2-7, with 8 bases fitting TRBD1. Sample: naive CD8+ T cells sorted from blood. The sequence came from a man aged 18 to 30 in good health. The CDR3 region has the DNA TGCGCCAGCAGCCCCGGGACAGGCTACGAGCAGTACTTC. Translation gives CASSPGTGYEQYF.